This TCR beta chain was documented in a study of blood T cell repertoires in COVID-19. Turning to the study itself: COVID-19 samples, acute and convalescent, were from the United States, Italy and Spain. Nucleic acid was either cDNA or gDNA, and it came from T cells, B-cell-depleted T cells, or PBMCs.

In the study's own analysis: How many nucleated cells were present was estimated from reference gene primer amplification. This table comes from immunoSEQ multiplex PCR, and its TCRdb copy is limited to in-frame clones, with some not included. V, J and clone size are those of that table, while D and trimming were read from the DNA. The data contain about 170,000 clones, 80% to 85% of them singletons. There are 17 residues in the CDR3. With 2 bases clipped from V and 6 bases from J, the junction kept 14 bases outside the gene matches. The germline gives CDR1 SGHKS, CDR2 YYEKEE (reference sequence). This clone was seen just once.

The source is a human donor with acute or convalescent COVID-19. The donor label of this sample is uncertain. Sequenced material: peripheral blood. The gene calls are TRBV5-5 and TRBJ2-3, with TRBD2 matching over 8 bases. This chain's CDR3 is CASSFIFYEASGDTQYF. In DNA form, the CDR3 reads TGTGCCAGCAGCTTCATATTTTATGAGGCTAGCGGGGATACGCAGTATTTT.